The count of the clone carrying this T cell receptor beta chain is one. Its antigen remains unknown. There were no recent acute infections or vaccinations among the donors, who were healthy HIV-negative adults. V was cut by 8 bases and J by 2 bases, with 7 bases left in between. Germline CDR1 and CDR2: MNHNY and SVGAGI (reference sequence). The CDR3 extends over 12 amino acids. The record originates from a study of shared clonotypes between healthy human individuals. Study-wide context: Donors had three CD4 naive, three CD4 memory, two CD8 naive and one CD8 memory plate apiece.

Study results and caveats: Sharing across four donors was highest in naive CD4 (about 5%) and lowest in memory CD8 (about 0.4%). Owing to a small donor count, the genetic and exposure-history diversity represented was limited.

Only in-frame clones appear in the TCRdb table, and some are missing; sequencing was by immunoSEQ multiplex PCR. The sample shows approximately 1.5 million clones, nearly 99% of them seen only once. The sequenced material came from naive CD4+ T cells sorted from blood. Subset: CD45RA+ positively selected. This sequence joins TRBV6-6 and TRBJ1-5; D gene unclear. The clonotype comes from a man younger than 40 in good health. The CDR3 DNA reads as TGTGCCAGCGATTTTGGCAATCAGCCCCAGCATTTT. Amino acids: CASDFGNQPQHF.